Each of the 19 T cell receptor beta chains below was sequenced from the same sample in a study of graft-versus-host responses after intestinal transplantation. For these TCRs, the target antigens are not known. Method: immunoSEQ multiplex PCR; TCRdb's copy keeps in-frame clones and lacks some. The sample has tens of thousands of clones, around nine tenths seen once. The input for sequencing was unstimulated CD4+ T cells sorted from spleen or lymph node cells, taken before intestinal transplant. The receptors derive from a human donor who received an intestinal transplant.

This clone is a singleton in its sample. The chain joins TRBV5-4 to TRBJ1-1; 8 bases are shared with TRBD1. Trimming took 4 bases from V and 6 from J; bases not matched to a gene: 17. Germline V CDR1 and CDR2: SGHNT, YYREEE (reference sequence). CDR3 length: 17 residues. This CDR3 is CASSPGQGGGLGSEAFF. The DNA of the CDR3 is TGTGCCAGCAGCCCCGGACAGGGTGGTGGTTTGGGATCTGAAGCTTTCTTT.

A remark on this clone: Germline and junction disagree at one end, which may indicate a read error. The chain recombines TRBV7-3 with TRBJ2-1; 9 bases agree with TRBD2. The CDR3 extends over 14 amino acids. CDR1 is SGHTA, CDR2 FQGTGA, per germline. In DNA, the CDR3 is TGTGCCAGCAGCTTACTGGGCTCCGGGACTAGCTGGGTCTTC. The encoded protein is CASSLLGSGTSWVF. Looking up the rest from reference TRBV7-3 and TRBJ2-1 gives the full variable domain: GAGVSQTPSNKVTEKGKYVELRCDPISGHTALYWYRQSLGQGPEFLIYFQGTGAADDSGLPNDRFFAVRPEGSVSTLKIQRTERGDSAVYLCASSLLGSGTSWVFGPGTRLTVL.

The chain employs TRBV5-6 and TRBJ1-4, with unresolved D. Per germline, CDR1 SGHDT and CDR2 YYEEEE. The CDR3 sequence is 16 residues long. Trimming took off 4 bases at V and 5 bases at J, with 18 bases between the two ends. The CDR3 sequence is CASSPYGGQQNEKLFF. In DNA, the CDR3 is TGTGCCAGCAGCCCCTATGGAGGGCAGCAAAATGAAAAACTGTTTTTT.

V is TRBV19 and J is TRBJ1-2; 7 bases map to TRBD1. Germline CDR1 and CDR2: LNHDA and SQIVND (reference sequence). The length of the CDR3 is 14 residues. Trimming took 7 bases from V and 8 from J; bases not matched to a gene: 13. The CDR3 loop reads CASKLRQGVVGYTF. CDR3 DNA sequence: TGTGCCAGTAAGCTTAGACAGGGAGTCGTGGGCTACACCTTC.

V and J are TRBV29-1 and TRBJ2-1; D is tentatively TRBD1 or TRBD2 (8 bases each). The CDR3 spans 17 residues. The V gene's germline CDR1 is SQVTM and CDR2 ANQGSEA. Deletions cut 6 bases from V and 0 bases from J, with 21 bases between. The CDR3 reads CSVGQGISGASYNEQFF. DNA for the CDR3: TGCAGCGTCGGACAGGGAATTAGCGGGGCCTCCTACAATGAGCAGTTCTTC.

The chain employs TRBV5-1 and TRBJ2-1; D is possibly TRBD2 (6 bases). The germline CDR1 and CDR2 sequences are SGHRS and YFSETQ. The CDR3 sequence is 14 residues long. The V end lost 0 bases, the J end lost 8 bases, and 12 bases lay between the germline ends. CDR3 loop: CASSLAGGVDEQFF. Here the CDR3 DNA reads TGCGCCAGCAGCTTGGCAGGAGGGGTCGATGAGCAGTTCTTC. Based on the CDR3 plus reference TRBV5-1 and TRBJ2-1, the full variable domain is KAGVTQTPRYLIKTRGQQVTLSCSPISGHRSVSWYQQTPGQGLQFLFEYFSETQRNKGNFPGRFSGRQFSNSRSEMNVSTLELGDSALYLCASSLAGGVDEQFFGPGTRLTVL.

The genes are TRBV6-1 and TRBJ1-3; tentative D call: TRBD1 (6 bases). Germline V gene lookup returns CDR1 MNHNS and CDR2 SASEGT. V lost 6 bases, J lost 4 bases, and 13 bases lay in between. The CDR3 runs to 14 residues. The CDR3 sequence is CASSRGTHGNTIYF. The CDR3 bases are TGTGCCAGCAGCCGAGGGACACACGGAAACACCATATATTTT.

The chain carries TRBV6-6 and TRBJ2-2; 13 bases are shared with TRBD2. Germline CDR1 and CDR2: MNHNY and SVGAGI (reference sequence). The CDR3 extends over 15 amino acids. Unmatched junction bases numbered 5, after V lost 6 bases and J lost 7 bases. The CDR3 DNA follows: TGTGCCAGCAGCTGGGGACTAGCGGGAATCGGGGAGCTGTTTTTT. Its translation: CASSWGLAGIGELFF.

The V call is TRBV5-4, the J call TRBJ2-1; TRBD2 aligns across 7 bases. The CDR3 is 16 amino acids. Germline V CDR1 and CDR2: SGHNT, YYREEE (reference sequence). V lost 2 bases to trimming and J lost 4 bases; unmatched junction nucleotides: 9. CDR3 protein: CASSFPLGGGYNEQFF. For the CDR3, the DNA is TGTGCCAGCAGCTTCCCTTTGGGGGGAGGGTACAATGAGCAGTTCTTC.

This chain links TRBV7-3 with TRBJ2-3, with 15 bases matching TRBD2. The germline V gene encodes CDR1 SGHTA and CDR2 FQGTGA. V shed 4 bases, J shed 0 bases, and the junction held 5 bases outside the gene matches. The CDR3 is 18 amino acids. The CDR3 reads CASSWTSGRALSTDTQYF. The CDR3 DNA follows: TGTGCCAGCAGCTGGACTAGCGGGAGGGCCCTAAGCACAGATACGCAGTATTTT.

The V gene is TRBV7-9, the J gene TRBJ2-1, with 7 positions matching TRBD2. The CDR3 is made up of 15 amino acids. Losses at the gene ends were 1 base for V and 9 bases for J; bases not matched to a gene: 9. Per the germline V gene, CDR1 is SEHNR and CDR2 is FQNEAQ (reference sequence). The CDR3 loop reads CASSLVWEGRGEQFF. CDR3 nucleotides: TGTGCCAGCAGCTTAGTATGGGAGGGCCGGGGTGAGCAGTTCTTC.

The V gene is TRBV19, the J gene TRBJ2-1, with TRBD2 matching over 8 bases. V shed 3 bases, J shed 4 bases, and the junction held 8 bases outside the gene matches. CDR1 is LNHDA, CDR2 SQIVND, per germline (reference sequence). CDR3 length equals 16 residues. Here the CDR3 DNA reads TGTGCCAGTAGTATGGGAGATATAGCGGGGTACAATGAGCAGTTCTTC. This codes for CASSMGDIAGYNEQFF.

The V and J genes are TRBV27 and TRBJ2-7; D possibly corresponds to TRBD1 (6 bases). This CDR3 has 16 residues. CDR1 is MNHEY, CDR2 SMNVEV, per germline (reference sequence). Trimming took 10 bases from V and 5 from J, leaving 27 bases between them. CDR3 DNA: TGTGCCATCATAATTCCGCGGACAGTTTTCGCCCACGAGCAGTACTTC. Its protein product is CAIIIPRTVFAHEQYF.

This rearrangement joins TRBV28 to TRBJ2-1; a weak D match, TRBD2 (6 bases). Germline assignment: CDR1 MDHEN and CDR2 SYDVKM. This CDR3 comprises 14 residues. The V end lost 6 bases, the J end lost 14 bases, and 23 bases lay between the germline ends. Here the CDR3 reads CASRPQPTSYTEFF. In nucleotides, the CDR3 is TGTGCCAGCAGGCCGCAACCGACTAGTTATACGGAGTTCTTC. The full variable domain, its missing parts supplied by reference TRBV28 and TRBJ2-1, is DVKVTQSSRYLVKRTGEKVFLECVQDMDHENMFWYRQDPGLGLRLIYFSYDVKMKEKGDIPEGYSVSREKKERFSLILESASTNQTSMYLCASRPQPTSYTEFFGPGTRLTVL.

The chain joins TRBV5-6 to TRBJ2-7, with unresolved D. Trimming took off 0 bases at V and 2 bases at J, with 3 bases between the two ends. CDR3 length equals 12 residues. CDR1 is SGHDT, CDR2 YYEEEE, per germline. The CDR3 sequence is CASSLGTYEQYF. The CDR3, as DNA: TGTGCCAGCAGCTTGGGGACCTACGAGCAGTACTTC.

The rearrangement uses TRBV18 and TRBJ2-7, with D perhaps assigned TRBD1 or TRBD2 (7 bases each). Germline V CDR1 and CDR2: KGHSH, LQKENI. CDR3 length: 15 amino acids. V shed 1 base and J shed 4 bases, with 14 bases lying between them. Here the CDR3 reads CASSPQGRGLYEQYF. CDR3 sequence (DNA): TGTGCCAGCTCACCACAAGGGAGGGGGCTTTACGAGCAGTACTTC.

This chain connects TRBV28 to TRBJ2-2; unclear D gene. Trimming took off 1 base at V and 8 bases at J, with 8 bases between the two ends. In germline, CDR1 is MDHEN, CDR2 SYDVKM. The CDR3 length is 13 residues. The DNA for the CDR3 is TGTGCCAGCAGTTTATCCCCTCCGGGGGAGCTGTTTTTT. Translation: CASSLSPPGELFF.

The gene calls are TRBV7-8 and TRBJ2-7; 8 bases match TRBD2. Trimming cost V 4 bases and J 5 bases; bases outside gene matches: 7. The CDR3 is 14 residues long. CDR1 is SGHVS, CDR2 FQNEAQ, per germline. CDR3 DNA sequence: TGTGCCAGCAGCTCGAGCGGGAGATGGGACGAGCAGTACTTC. It codes for CASSSSGRWDEQYF.

This chain connects TRBV6-1 to TRBJ2-7; tentatively, D is TRBD1 or TRBD2 (5 bases each). Trimming stripped 0 bases from V and 0 bases from J, with 9 bases between. Germline V gene sequence: CDR1 MNHNS, CDR2 SASEGT. The CDR3 consists of 15 residues. The CDR3 DNA reads TGTGCCAGCAGTGAAGCCCCGGGGCGCTCCTACGAGCAGTACTTC. Translated, it gives CASSEAPGRSYEQYF.